These T cell receptor beta chains were read from a single sample in a study of cytomegalovirus exposure and HLA in healthy donors. The repertoire was sequenced with immunoSEQ multiplex PCR; TCRdb's copy has only in-frame clones and lacks some. Of about 54,000 clones in the sample, about 80% are singletons; the top ten hold about 1.5%. Sequenced input: PBMCs. The source of these receptors is a female donor in good health and CMV-seronegative. The CDR3 runs from the conserved cysteine through the conserved F or W. D genes are given only for firm matches. Expanded clones get a size class; other rows say once, few or many, or leave the size out.

.	TRBJ2-7	TRBV14	.	CASSQPGYYEQYF	TGTGCCAGCAGCCAACCAGGATACTACGAGCAGTACTTC
.	TRBJ1-4	TRBV15	.	CATSRTSSGASEKLFF	TGTGCCACCAGCAGGACCTCCTCTGGGGCAAGTGAAAAACTGTTTTTT
once	TRBJ2-2	TRBV27	.	CASSFLRGQNTGELFF	TGTGCCAGCAGTTTCCTGAGAGGACAGAACACCGGGGAGCTGTTTTTT
.	TRBJ1-2	TRBV19	TRBD1	CASSTGQGAGYGYTF	TGTGCCAGTAGTACCGGACAGGGCGCGGGTTATGGCTACACCTTC
.	TRBJ2-5	TRBV5-1	TRBD1	CASSLVGGWETQYF	TGCGCCAGCAGCTTGGTAGGGGGCTGGGAGACCCAGTACTTC
.	TRBJ2-6	TRBV19	.	CASSVSTGANVLTF	TGTGCCAGTAGTGTCAGTACTGGGGCCAACGTCCTGACTTTC
.	TRBJ1-5	TRBV6-6	TRBD1	CASSRTGGDQPQHF	TGTGCCAGCAGTCGGACAGGGGGAGATCAGCCCCAGCATTTT
.	TRBJ2-6	TRBV7-9	.	CASILAPQGLAGANVLTF	TGTGCCAGCATCCTCGCCCCTCAGGGATTAGCTGGGGCCAACGTCCTGACTTTC
.	TRBJ1-3	TRBV2	TRBD1	CASSGGQLLSGNTIYF	TGTGCCAGCAGTGGGGGACAGCTCCTCTCTGGAAACACCATATATTTT
few	TRBJ1-1	TRBV4-1	.	CASSQTGLGAEAFF	TGCGCCAGCAGCCAAACAGGGCTCGGTGCTGAAGCTTTCTTT
.	TRBJ1-5	TRBV6-5	.	CASSSKGADPNQPQHF	TGTGCCAGCAGTTCCAAAGGGGCGGATCCCAATCAGCCCCAGCATTTT
.	TRBJ1-3	TRBV9	.	CASSGGTGDSGNTIYF	TGTGCCAGCAGCGGGGGTACAGGCGACTCTGGAAACACCATATATTTT
.	TRBJ1-5	TRBV27	.	CASSSRRGDQPQHF	TGTGCCAGCAGTTCCCGTAGAGGCGATCAGCCCCAGCATTTT
.	TRBJ2-1	TRBV20-1	TRBD1	CSADRDNEQFF	TGCAGTGCGGACAGGGACAATGAGCAGTTCTTC
.	TRBJ2-1	TRBV4-3	.	CASSQELGASIEQFF	TGCGCCAGCAGCCAAGAATTAGGGGCAAGTATTGAGCAGTTCTTC
.	TRBJ2-5	TRBV6-5	.	CASSYQGSSETQYF	TGTGCCAGCAGTTACCAGGGGAGTTCAGAGACCCAGTACTTC
.	TRBJ1-4	TRBV4-1	TRBD1	CASSQLQGLGEKLFF	TGCGCCAGCAGCCAGCTACAGGGGTTAGGTGAAAAACTGTTTTTT
.	TRBJ2-5	TRBV4-1	.	CASSGNRERETQYF	TGCGCCAGTTCTGGTAACAGGGAAAGAGAGACCCAGTACTTC
once	TRBJ2-1	TRBV19	TRBD1	CASSAQDRVNEQFF	TGTGCCAGTAGTGCTCAGGACAGGGTTAATGAGCAGTTCTTC
.	TRBJ2-2	TRBV4-3	TRBD2	CASSHSGWGGELFF	TGCGCCAGCAGCCATAGCGGGTGGGGCGGGGAGCTGTTTTTT
.	TRBJ2-2	TRBV19	.	CASTRQFTGELFF	TGTGCCAGCACCAGGCAGTTCACCGGGGAGCTGTTTTTT
.	TRBJ2-1	TRBV5-1	TRBD2	CASSSLAGADNEQFF	TGCGCCAGCAGCTCCCTAGCGGGCGCCGATAATGAGCAGTTCTTC
few	TRBJ1-3	TRBV5-4	TRBD1	CASSLKTGQGISGNTIYF	TGTGCCAGCAGCCTCAAGACCGGACAGGGTATCTCTGGAAACACCATATATTTT
.	TRBJ2-2	TRBV7-9	.	CSSSLVVEVFDTGELFF	TGTTCCAGCAGCTTAGTGGTTGAGGTCTTTGACACCGGGGAGCTGTTTTTT
.	TRBJ2-6	TRBV4-2	.	CASSQDQGGANVLTF	TGTGCCAGCAGCCAAGATCAGGGTGGGGCCAACGTCCTGACTTTC
.	TRBJ1-2	TRBV6-5	.	CASSYSTLYLSYGYTF	TGTGCCAGCAGTTACTCGACTTTATACCTATCCTATGGCTACACCTTC
.	TRBJ1-3	TRBV5-1	.	CASSDQGGSGNTIYF	TGCGCCAGCAGCGATCAAGGGGGCTCTGGAAACACCATATATTTT
.	TRBJ2-2	TRBV4-2	.	CASSPFRGEDTGELFF	TGTGCCAGCAGCCCCTTTCGCGGGGAGGACACCGGGGAGCTGTTTTTT
.	TRBJ1-1	TRBV18	.	CASSPDGTKNTEAFF	TGTGCCAGCTCACCGGATGGGACAAAGAACACTGAAGCTTTCTTT
once	TRBJ1-4	TRBV12-5	TRBD1	CASGTGTDGTRREKLFF	TGTGCTAGTGGAACCGGGACAGATGGGACCAGACGTGAAAAACTGTTTTTT
.	TRBJ1-2	TRBV7-9	TRBD1	CASSLVGQGARGYGYTF	TGTGCCAGCAGCTTAGTTGGACAGGGGGCGCGAGGCTATGGCTACACCTTC
.	TRBJ1-1	TRBV25-1	.	CASSDVQGRTEAFF	TGTGCCAGCAGTGACGTCCAGGGGCGCACTGAAGCTTTCTTT
.	TRBJ1-4	TRBV6-6	.	CASRTATNEKLFF	TGTGCCAGCAGGACTGCAACTAATGAAAAACTGTTTTTT
once	TRBJ1-5	TRBV2	.	CASSDTSSNQPQHF	TGTGCCAGCAGTGACACGAGTAGCAATCAGCCCCAGCATTTT
.	TRBJ1-5	TRBV10-2	.	CASSLLMRQPQHF	TGCGCCAGCAGTCTATTGATGAGACAGCCCCAGCATTTT
.	TRBJ1-1	TRBV30	.	CAWSVERETEAFF	TGTGCCTGGAGTGTCGAAAGGGAGACTGAAGCTTTCTTT
.	TRBJ2-7	TRBV2	TRBD1	CASSGQGVMSYEQYF	TGTGCCAGCAGTGGACAGGGGGTTATGTCCTACGAGCAGTACTTC
.	TRBJ2-7	TRBV19	TRBD1	CASKGTGSYEQYF	TGTGCCAGTAAAGGGACAGGGTCCTACGAGCAGTACTTC
.	TRBJ1-1	TRBV5-1	.	CASMEGLGNTEAFF	TGCGCCAGCATGGAGGGCTTAGGGAACACTGAAGCTTTCTTT
.	TRBJ2-2	TRBV11-2	TRBD2	CASTGGGPSTGELFF	TGTGCCAGCACTGGGGGGGGACCCTCTACCGGGGAGCTGTTTTTT
.	TRBJ2-7	TRBV7-9	.	CASSPGGYYEQYF	TGTGCCAGCAGCCCCGGGGGATACTACGAGCAGTACTTC
.	TRBJ1-4	TRBV5-1	TRBD1	CASSQGAGYLANEKLFF	TGCGCCAGCAGCCAGGGGGCAGGGTATCTGGCTAATGAAAAACTGTTTTTT
.	TRBJ2-7	TRBV27	TRBD1	CASSLIDNRGFEQYF	TGTGCCAGCAGTTTGATTGATAACAGGGGGTTCGAGCAGTACTTC
.	TRBJ2-3	TRBV7-8	TRBD2	CASSLRSGGTDTQYF	TGTGCCAGCAGCCTCCGAAGCGGGGGAACAGATACGCAGTATTTT
.	TRBJ1-2	TRBV7-2	.	CASGLEENYGYTF	TGTGCCAGCGGCTTAGAAGAGAACTATGGCTACACCTTC
.	TRBJ2-1	TRBV5-1	.	CASSSWQAGYNEQFF	TGCGCCAGCAGCTCTTGGCAGGCCGGTTACAATGAGCAGTTCTTC
few	TRBJ2-6	TRBV6-1	.	CASSVSGAGANVLTF	TGTGCCAGCAGTGTATCTGGAGCTGGGGCCAACGTCCTGACTTTC
.	TRBJ1-3	TRBV7-2	TRBD1	CASSPPDRSGNTIYF	TGTGCCAGCAGCCCTCCGGACAGGTCTGGAAACACCATATATTTT